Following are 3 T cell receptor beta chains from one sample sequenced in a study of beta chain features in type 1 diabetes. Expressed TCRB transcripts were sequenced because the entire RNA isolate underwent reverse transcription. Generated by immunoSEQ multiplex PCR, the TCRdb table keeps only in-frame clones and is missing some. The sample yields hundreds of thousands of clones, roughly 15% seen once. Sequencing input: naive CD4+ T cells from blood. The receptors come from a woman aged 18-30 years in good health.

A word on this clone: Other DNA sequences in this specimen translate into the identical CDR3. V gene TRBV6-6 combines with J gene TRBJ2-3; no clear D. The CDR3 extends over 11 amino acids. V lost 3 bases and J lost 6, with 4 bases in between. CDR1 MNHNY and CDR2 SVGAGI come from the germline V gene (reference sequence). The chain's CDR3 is CASSYPDTQYF. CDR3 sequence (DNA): TGTGCCAGCAGTTATCCTGATACGCAGTATTTT.

Here the CDR3 reads CASSDKGTQYF. The CDR3 bases are TGTGCCAGCAGTGACAAGGGCACGCAGTATTTT. V and J are TRBV2 and TRBJ2-3, with D hard to call. Trimming left V 3 bases short and J 9 bases short, with 7 bases between. Germline-derived CDR1 and CDR2 are SNHLY and FYNNEI. The CDR3 length is 11 residues.

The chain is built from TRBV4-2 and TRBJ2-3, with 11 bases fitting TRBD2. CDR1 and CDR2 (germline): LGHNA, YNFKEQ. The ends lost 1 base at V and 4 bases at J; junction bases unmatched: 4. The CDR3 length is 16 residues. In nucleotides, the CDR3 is TGTGCCAGCAGCCAAGTTAGCGGGAGGGGTGCAGATACGCAGTATTTT. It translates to CASSQVSGRGADTQYF.